This record concerns one TCR beta chain sequence. These data belong to a study of blood T cell repertoires in COVID-19. Study-wide context: Nucleic acid was either cDNA or gDNA, and it came from T cells, B-cell-depleted T cells, or PBMCs.

In the authors' methods: Counts of nucleated cells, estimated from reference gene primer amplification, were obtained. Sequencing was performed with immunoSEQ multiplex PCR; in TCRdb, only in-frame clones are kept and a portion is missing. V, J and clone size reflect that table, while D and trimming were determined from the DNA. Of about 120,000 clones listed, around 90% are singletons. Source material: peripheral blood. The clonotype was recovered from a woman aged 60 to 75 with COVID-19, enrolled during active disease.

DNA for the CDR3: TGTGCCAGTAGTGCGACAGTTGCTTCTGGAAACACCATATATTTT. Amino acid sequence: CASSATVASGNTIYF. The chain couples TRBV19 to TRBJ1-3, with D perhaps TRBD1 (5 bases). Germline V CDR1 and CDR2: LNHDA, SQIVND (reference sequence). This CDR3 has 15 amino acids. V was cut by 5 bases and J by 1 base, with 12 bases left in between.